This TCR beta chain was identified in a study of cytomegalovirus exposure and HLA in healthy donors. Notes on the study in general: Segments of the TCR beta V type were, in most cases, productive about 87% or about 30% of the time in an earlier analysis. Analysis was carried out at a later point, and it linked a missense DCLRE1C variant to TCR beta V- and J-gene trimming. CMV antigen specificity of a few CMV-associated chains was confirmed in vitro.

Details on this clone: The antigen is undetermined.

PCR employed 60 Vbeta and 13 Jbeta primers. Study processing details: In a later analysis, about 11 million of about 80 million unique beta chains occurred in at least two donors. Produced via immunoSEQ multiplex PCR; TCRdb's table is partial and in-frame only. That table supplies the V and J calls and clone size; D and trimming were determined from the DNA. This table has about 140,000 clones, 80% to 85% appearing once. This CDR3 has 15 amino acids. Germline CDR1 and CDR2: SGHDT and YYEEEE. The clonotype originates from a male donor in good health and CMV-seronegative. Material: PBMCs. The V gene is TRBV5-6, the J gene TRBJ2-5, with D tentatively TRBD1 (6 bases). The better agreement between TRBJ2-7 and the DNA end casts doubt on the J call. For the CDR3, the DNA is TGTGCCAGCAGCTCCTCCGCAACAGGGTACTACGAGCAGTACTTC. Translation: CASSSSATGYYEQYF.